Below, 10 T cell receptor beta chains from the same sample are listed, as sequenced in a study of neurological immune-mediated disorders. Each CDR3 protein is one row after TCRdb ran MiXCR on the 5' RACE reads. Among around 50,000 distinct CDR3 sequences listed, around 4% were seen once. Sequenced material: PBMCs. These receptors all stem from a man aged 55 to 69 with multiple sclerosis.

This clonotype was seen repeatedly, ten times or more. CDR3: CSARSPLVDYEQFF. CDR3 in DNA: TGCAGTGCTAGATCCCCCCTAGTTGATTATGAGCAGTTCTTC. This rearrangement joins TRBV20-1 to TRBJ2-1; D call uncertain. CDR3 length: 14 amino acids. Germline lookup yields CDR1 DFQATT and CDR2 SNEGSKA (reference sequence). The V end lost 2 bases, the J end lost 8 bases, and 16 bases lay between the germline ends.

In its sample, this clonotype was seen many times. CDR3 nucleotides: TGCGCCAGCAGCTCGTCAGGGGGTACGCACTACGAGCAGTACTTC. Its protein product is CASSSSGGTHYEQYF. The chain links TRBV5-1 to TRBJ2-7; 7 bases agree with TRBD1. This CDR3 has 15 residues. Germline lookup yields CDR1 SGHRS and CDR2 YFSETQ. The V segment lost 3 bases and the J segment 3 bases; nucleotides outside the gene matches: 9.

This clonotype was counted at least ten times. The V call is TRBV7-2, the J call TRBJ1-5, with D unresolved. Germline V lookup: CDR1 SGHTA, CDR2 FQGNSA. The CDR3 spans 14 residues. V lost 3 bases, J lost 6 bases, and 12 bases lay in between. The CDR3 sequence is CASSLGGGGQPQHF. The CDR3 DNA reads as TGTGCCAGCAGCTTGGGCGGAGGCGGTCAGCCCCAGCATTTT. The whole variable domain, filled in from reference TRBV7-2 and TRBJ1-5, reads GAGVSQSPSNKVTEKGKDVELRCDPISGHTALYWYRQSLGQGLEFLIYFQGNSAPDKSGLPSDRFSAERTGGSVSTLTIQRTQQEDSAVYLCASSLGGGGQPQHFGDGTRLSIL.

Ten or more counts support this clonotype. CDR3 nucleotides: TGTGCCAGCAGATTGACTGAAGCTTTCTTT. Protein sequence: CASRLTEAFF. The chain couples TRBV6-1 to TRBJ1-1; no reliable D call. CDR3 length: 10 amino acids. Germline V CDR1 and CDR2: MNHNS, SASEGT. Trimming left V 6 bases short and J 5 bases short, with 4 bases between.

This clonotype came up many times. The CDR3 region has the DNA TGCGCCAGCAGCTTGGATGAACAGGGGTTCAACAATGAGCAGTTCTTC. It translates to CASSLDEQGFNNEQFF. The chain employs TRBV5-1 and TRBJ2-1; 7 nucleotides match TRBD1. J gave up 5 bases and V 0 bases, and 8 bases lay outside the gene matches. Germline loops: CDR1 SGHRS, CDR2 YFSETQ. The CDR3 is made up of 16 amino acids.

This clonotype was seen many times. The chain links TRBV20-1 to TRBJ1-1; D gene uncertain. The V gene's germline CDR1 is DFQATT and CDR2 SNEGSKA (reference sequence). Trimming left V 3 bases short and J 1 base short, with 12 bases between. There are 14 residues in the CDR3. CDR3 sequence reads: CSASLKQRNTEAFF. The CDR3 DNA is TGCAGTGCTAGTCTCAAACAACGGAACACTGAAGCTTTCTTT.

This clonotype has at least ten counts. The rearrangement joins TRBV12-3 or TRBV12-4 to TRBJ2-2, with D possibly TRBD2 on 7 matching bases. Between the trimmed V and J ends, which lost 2 bases and 7 bases, there was a span of 14 bases. CDR3 length: 15 residues. CDR3 bases: TGTGCCAGCAGTTTATGGGGGGGGGCCGGCGGGGAGCTGTTTTTT. It yields the protein CASSLWGGAGGELFF.

This clonotype occurred a few times. CDR3 in DNA: TGTGCCAGCAGTCCCGGGGCGAACACTGAAGCTTTCTTT. Protein product: CASSPGANTEAFF. V usage is TRBV7-6 and J usage is TRBJ1-1; maybe TRBD1 (5 bases). This CDR3 has 13 amino acids. V lost 6 bases and J 1 base, leaving 9 bases between the germline ends. CDR1 is SGHVS, CDR2 FNYEAQ, per germline.

This clonotype was observed a few times. The CDR3 region has the DNA TGCAGTGCTAGACAGGGTGGTGGCTACACCTTC. Translation gives CSARQGGGYTF. The chain couples TRBV20-1 to TRBJ1-2; maybe TRBD1 (5 bases). Germline V gene data show CDR1 as DFQATT and CDR2 as SNEGSKA (reference sequence). With 2 bases removed from V and 7 bases from J, the gap between germline ends came to 8 bases. The CDR3 has 11 residues.

This clonotype was counted many times. V and J are TRBV20-1 and TRBJ2-5; 8 bases map to TRBD2. With 5 bases clipped from V and 7 bases from J, the junction kept 15 bases outside the gene matches. The CDR3 is made up of 15 amino acids. Germline V gives CDR1 DFQATT, CDR2 SNEGSKA (reference sequence). CDR3 region: CSAAPTTRTSRTQYF. The CDR3 region has the DNA TGCAGTGCTGCCCCTACCACCAGGACTAGCCGGACCCAGTACTTC.